This T cell receptor (beta chain) was recorded in a study of T cell repertoires in aging, cancer and after chemotherapy. Looking at the study overall: Repeat sampling of healthy donors over several months to years showed clear clonal overlap. The whole study produced a dataset of several million TCR reads.

Rearranged V-D-J TRB sequences were amplified with a mixed TRB-A/B primer pool. TCRdb re-derived calls from the multiplex PCR reads in MiXCR, one entry per CDR3 protein. The sample yields under 7,500 distinct CDR3 sequences, 25% to 30% seen once. CDR3 length: 14 amino acids. Germline assignment: CDR1 LNHDA and CDR2 SQIVND (reference sequence). The V end was cut by 0 bases, the J end by 5 bases, with 10 bases between. Study conclusions and caveats: Rebound thymic output was suggested by rising median generation probability during chemotherapy in each cancer cohort.

Amplification of TCR beta used genomic DNA extracted from peripheral blood. As to this clonotype: Its specificity is unknown.

The clonotype comes from a human donor in good health. The sample taken for sequencing was blood. The rearrangement links TRBV19 to TRBJ2-5, with D perhaps matching TRBD1 (5 bases). The CDR3 reads CASSIEAGWETQYF. CDR3 DNA: TGTGCCAGTAGTATAGAAGCAGGGTGGGAGACCCAGTACTTC.